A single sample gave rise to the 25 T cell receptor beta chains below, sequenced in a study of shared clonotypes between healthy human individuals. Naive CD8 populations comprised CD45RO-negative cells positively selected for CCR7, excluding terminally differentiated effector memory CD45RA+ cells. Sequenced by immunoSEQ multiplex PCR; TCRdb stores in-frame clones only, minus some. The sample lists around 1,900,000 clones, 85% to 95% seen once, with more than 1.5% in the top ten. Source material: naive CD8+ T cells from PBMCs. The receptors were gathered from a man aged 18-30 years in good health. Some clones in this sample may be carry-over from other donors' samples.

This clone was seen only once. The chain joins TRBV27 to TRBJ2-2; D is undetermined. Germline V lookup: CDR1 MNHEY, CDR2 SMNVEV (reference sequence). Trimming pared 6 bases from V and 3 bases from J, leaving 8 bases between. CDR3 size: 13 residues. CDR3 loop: CASSKADTGELFF. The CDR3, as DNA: TGTGCCAGCAGCAAAGCCGACACCGGGGAGCTGTTTTTT.

For the CDR3, the DNA is TGCGCCGCCAGCAGCCCCTACGAGCAGTACTTC. This translates into CAASSPYEQYF. The chain couples TRBV4-1 to TRBJ2-7, with no clear D. This CDR3 is built from 11 residues. Trimming shortened V by 11 bases and J by 2 bases, and 10 bases separated the two germline ends. CDR1 MGHRA and CDR2 YSYEKL come from the germline V gene.

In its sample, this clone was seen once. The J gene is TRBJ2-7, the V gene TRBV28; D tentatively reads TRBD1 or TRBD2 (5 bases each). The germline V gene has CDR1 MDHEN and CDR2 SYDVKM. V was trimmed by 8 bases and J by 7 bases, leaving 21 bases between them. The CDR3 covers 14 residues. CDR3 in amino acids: CASFERGYSKEQYF. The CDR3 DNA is TGTGCCAGCTTTGAGAGGGGATACTCTAAAGAGCAGTACTTC.

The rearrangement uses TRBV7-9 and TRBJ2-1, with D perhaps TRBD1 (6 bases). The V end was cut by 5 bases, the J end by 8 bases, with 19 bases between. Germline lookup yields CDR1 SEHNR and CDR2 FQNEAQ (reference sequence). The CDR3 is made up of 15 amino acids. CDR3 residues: CASSPKTGFRHEQFF. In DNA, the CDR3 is TGTGCCAGCAGCCCCAAAACAGGGTTCCGACATGAGCAGTTCTTC.

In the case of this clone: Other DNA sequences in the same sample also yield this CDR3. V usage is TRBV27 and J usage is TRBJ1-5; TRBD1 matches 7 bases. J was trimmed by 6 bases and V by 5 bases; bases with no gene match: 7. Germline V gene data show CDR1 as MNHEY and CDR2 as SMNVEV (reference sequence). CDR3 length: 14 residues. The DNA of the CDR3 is TGTGCCAGCAGTAATCGACAGGGAAGTCAGCCCCAGCATTTT. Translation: CASSNRQGSQPQHF.

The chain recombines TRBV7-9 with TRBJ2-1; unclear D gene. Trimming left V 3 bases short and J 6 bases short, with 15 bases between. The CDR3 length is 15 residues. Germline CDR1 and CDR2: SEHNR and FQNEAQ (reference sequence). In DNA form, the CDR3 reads TGTGCCAGCAGCTTTTCCCCGGTCGGCCTCAATGAGCAGTTCTTC. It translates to CASSFSPVGLNEQFF. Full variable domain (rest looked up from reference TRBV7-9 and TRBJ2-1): DTGVSQNPRHKITKRGQNVTFRCDPISEHNRLYWYRQTLGQGPEFLTYFQNEAQLEKSRLLSDRFSAERPKGSFSTLEIQRTEQGDSAMYLCASSFSPVGLNEQFFGPGTRLTVL.

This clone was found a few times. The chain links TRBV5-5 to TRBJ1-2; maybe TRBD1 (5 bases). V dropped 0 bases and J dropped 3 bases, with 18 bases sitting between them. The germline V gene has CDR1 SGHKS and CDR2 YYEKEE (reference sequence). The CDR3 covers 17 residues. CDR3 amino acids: CASSLAAQNWDYYGYTF. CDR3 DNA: TGTGCCAGCAGCTTGGCGGCCCAGAATTGGGACTACTATGGCTACACCTTC. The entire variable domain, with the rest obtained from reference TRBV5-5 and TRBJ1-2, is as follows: DAGVTQSPTHLIKTRGQQVTLRCSPISGHKSVSWYQQVLGQGPQFIFQYYEKEERGRGNFPDRFSARQFPNYSSELNVNALLLGDSALYLCASSLAAQNWDYYGYTFGSGTRLTVV.

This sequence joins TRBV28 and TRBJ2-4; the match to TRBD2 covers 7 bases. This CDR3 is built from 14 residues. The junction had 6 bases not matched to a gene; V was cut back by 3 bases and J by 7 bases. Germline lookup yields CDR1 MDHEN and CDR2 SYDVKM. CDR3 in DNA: TGTGCCAGCAGTTTTCTTGCGGGAGAGAACATTCAGTACTTC. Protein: CASSFLAGENIQYF.

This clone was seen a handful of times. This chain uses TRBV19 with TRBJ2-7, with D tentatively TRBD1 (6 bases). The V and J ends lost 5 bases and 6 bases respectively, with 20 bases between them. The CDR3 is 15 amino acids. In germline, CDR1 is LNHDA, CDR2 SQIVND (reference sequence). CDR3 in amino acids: CASSPENRVLGEQYF. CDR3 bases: TGTGCCAGTAGTCCCGAAAACAGGGTATTGGGCGAGCAGTACTTC.

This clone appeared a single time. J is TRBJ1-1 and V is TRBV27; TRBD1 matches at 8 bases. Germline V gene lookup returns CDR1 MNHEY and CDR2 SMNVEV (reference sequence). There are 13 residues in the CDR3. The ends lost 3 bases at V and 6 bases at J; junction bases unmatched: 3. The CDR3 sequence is CASSFTGGAEAFF. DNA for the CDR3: TGTGCCAGCAGTTTCACAGGGGGGGCTGAAGCTTTCTTT.

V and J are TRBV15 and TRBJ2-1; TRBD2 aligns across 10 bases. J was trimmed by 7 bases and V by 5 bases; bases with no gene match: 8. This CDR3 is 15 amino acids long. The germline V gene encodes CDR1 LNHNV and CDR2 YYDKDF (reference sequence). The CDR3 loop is CATSSGTSAANEQFF. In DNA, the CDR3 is TGTGCCACCAGCTCCGGGACTAGCGCCGCAAATGAGCAGTTCTTC.

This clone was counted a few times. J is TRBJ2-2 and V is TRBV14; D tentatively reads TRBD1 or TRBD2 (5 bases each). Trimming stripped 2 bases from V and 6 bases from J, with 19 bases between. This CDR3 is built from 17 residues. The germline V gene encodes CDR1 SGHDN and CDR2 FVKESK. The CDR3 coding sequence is TGTGCCAGCAGCCAATGGCCGCCAGGGAGAGATGCCGGGGAGCTGTTTTTT. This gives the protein CASSQWPPGRDAGELFF.

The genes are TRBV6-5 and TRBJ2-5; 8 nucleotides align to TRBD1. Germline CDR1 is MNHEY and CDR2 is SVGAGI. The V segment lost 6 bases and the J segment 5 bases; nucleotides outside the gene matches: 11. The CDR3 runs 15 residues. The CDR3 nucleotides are TGTGCCAGCAGCCACAGCAGGGGGCGCCCCGAGACCCAGTACTTC. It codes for CASSHSRGRPETQYF.

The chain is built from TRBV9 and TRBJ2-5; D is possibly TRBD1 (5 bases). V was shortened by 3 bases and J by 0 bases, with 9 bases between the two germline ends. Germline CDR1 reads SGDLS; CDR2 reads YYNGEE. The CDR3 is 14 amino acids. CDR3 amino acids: CASSGLRDQETQYF. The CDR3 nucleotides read TGTGCCAGCAGCGGACTCAGGGACCAAGAGACCCAGTACTTC.

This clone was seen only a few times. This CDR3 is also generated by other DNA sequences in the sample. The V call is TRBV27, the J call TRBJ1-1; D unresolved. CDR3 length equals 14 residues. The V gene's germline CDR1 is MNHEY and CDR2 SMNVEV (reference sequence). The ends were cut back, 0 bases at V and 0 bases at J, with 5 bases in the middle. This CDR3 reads CASSLSVMNTEAFF. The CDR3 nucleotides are TGTGCCAGCAGTTTATCGGTGATGAACACTGAAGCTTTCTTT.

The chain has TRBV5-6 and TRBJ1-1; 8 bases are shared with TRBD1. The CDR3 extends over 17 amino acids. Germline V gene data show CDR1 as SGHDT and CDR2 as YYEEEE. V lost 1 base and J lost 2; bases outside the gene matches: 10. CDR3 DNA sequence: TGTGCCAGCAGCTTGACTTTCGACAGGGGACCAAACACTGAAGCTTTCTTT. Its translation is CASSLTFDRGPNTEAFF.

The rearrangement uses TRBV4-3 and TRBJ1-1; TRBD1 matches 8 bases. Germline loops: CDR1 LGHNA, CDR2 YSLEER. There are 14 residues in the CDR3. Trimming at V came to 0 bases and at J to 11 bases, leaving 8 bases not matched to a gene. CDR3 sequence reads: CASSQDSGTGWAFF. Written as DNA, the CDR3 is TGCGCCAGCAGCCAAGATTCCGGGACAGGATGGGCTTTCTTT.

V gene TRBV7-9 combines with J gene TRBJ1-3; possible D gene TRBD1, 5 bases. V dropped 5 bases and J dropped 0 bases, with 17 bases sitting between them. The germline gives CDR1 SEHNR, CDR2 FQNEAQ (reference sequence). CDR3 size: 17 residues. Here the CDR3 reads CASSGKLDTTSGNTIYF. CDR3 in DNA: TGTGCCAGCAGCGGTAAACTGGACACGACCTCTGGAAACACCATATATTTT.

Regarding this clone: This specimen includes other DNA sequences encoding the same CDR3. The CDR3 here is CASSLYGGGQPQHF. The CDR3 coding sequence is TGTGCCAGCAGTTTGTACGGGGGCGGTCAGCCCCAGCATTTT. The rearrangement uses TRBV28 and TRBJ1-5; possible D gene TRBD1, 6 bases. Germline V gene data show CDR1 as MDHEN and CDR2 as SYDVKM. The CDR3 is 14 residues long. Between the trimmed V and J ends, which lost 3 bases and 6 bases, there was a span of 12 bases. Variable domain in full (rest from reference TRBV28 and TRBJ1-5): DVKVTQSSRYLVKRTGEKVFLECVQDMDHENMFWYRQDPGLGLRLIYFSYDVKMKEKGDIPEGYSVSREKKERFSLILESASTNQTSMYLCASSLYGGGQPQHFGDGTRLSIL.

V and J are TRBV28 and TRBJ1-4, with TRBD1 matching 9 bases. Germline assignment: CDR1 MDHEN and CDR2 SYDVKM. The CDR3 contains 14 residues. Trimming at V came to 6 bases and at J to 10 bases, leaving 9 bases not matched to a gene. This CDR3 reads CASSFTGGGGKLFF. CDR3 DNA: TGTGCCAGCAGCTTCACAGGGGGCGGAGGAAAACTGTTTTTT.

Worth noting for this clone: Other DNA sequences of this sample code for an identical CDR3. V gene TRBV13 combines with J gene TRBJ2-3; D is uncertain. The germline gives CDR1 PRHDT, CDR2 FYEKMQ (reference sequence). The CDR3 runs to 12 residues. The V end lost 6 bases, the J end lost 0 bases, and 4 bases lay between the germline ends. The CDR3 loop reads CASSTSTDTQYF. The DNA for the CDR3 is TGTGCCAGCAGTACTAGCACAGATACGCAGTATTTT.

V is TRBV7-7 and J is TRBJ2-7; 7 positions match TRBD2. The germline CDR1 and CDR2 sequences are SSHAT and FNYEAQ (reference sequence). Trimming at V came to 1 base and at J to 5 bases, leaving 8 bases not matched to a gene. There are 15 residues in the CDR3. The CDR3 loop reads CASSLGVGAGDEQYF. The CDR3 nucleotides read TGTGCCAGCAGCTTAGGGGTAGGGGCGGGAGACGAGCAGTACTTC. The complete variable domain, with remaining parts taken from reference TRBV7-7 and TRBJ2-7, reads GAGVSQSPRYKVTKRGQDVTLRCDPISSHATLYWYQQALGQGPEFLTYFNYEAQPDKSGLPSDRFSAERPEGSISTLTIQRTEQRDSAMYRCASSLGVGAGDEQYFGPGTRLTVT.

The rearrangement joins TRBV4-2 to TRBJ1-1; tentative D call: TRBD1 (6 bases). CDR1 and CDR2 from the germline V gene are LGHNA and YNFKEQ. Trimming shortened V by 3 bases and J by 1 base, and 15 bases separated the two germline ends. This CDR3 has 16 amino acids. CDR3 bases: TGTGCCAGCAGCCAGAAAAACAGGGAGAAGAACACTGAAGCTTTCTTT. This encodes CASSQKNREKNTEAFF.

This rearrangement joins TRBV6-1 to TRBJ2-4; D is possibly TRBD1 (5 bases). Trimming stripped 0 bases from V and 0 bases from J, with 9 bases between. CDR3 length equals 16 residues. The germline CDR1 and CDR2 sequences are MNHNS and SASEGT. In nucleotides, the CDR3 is TGTGCCAGCAGTGAAGCCGACAGAGTAGCCAAAAACATTCAGTACTTC. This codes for CASSEADRVAKNIQYF.

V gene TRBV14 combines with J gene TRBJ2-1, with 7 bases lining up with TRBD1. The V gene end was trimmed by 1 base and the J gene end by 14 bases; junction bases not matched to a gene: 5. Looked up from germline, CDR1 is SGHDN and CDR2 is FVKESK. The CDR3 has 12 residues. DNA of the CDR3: TGTGCCAGCAGCCAAGTCCCCGGACAGGAGTTCTTC. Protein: CASSQVPGQEFF. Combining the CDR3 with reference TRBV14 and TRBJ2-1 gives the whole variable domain EAGVTQFPSHSVIEKGQTVTLRCDPISGHDNLYWYRRVMGKEIKFLLHFVKESKQDESGMPNNRFLAERTGGTYSTLKVQPAELEDSGVYFCASSQVPGQEFFGPGTRLTVL.